This T cell receptor beta chain was found in a study of shared clonotypes between healthy human individuals. The CDR3 loop spans 15 amino acids. Germline CDR1 reads MNHNY; CDR2 reads SVGAGI (reference sequence). V lost 2 bases to trimming and J lost 2 bases; unmatched junction nucleotides: 2. Repertoires were generated with immunoSEQ multiplex PCR, while TCRdb's copy carries only in-frame clones and drops some. The profile shows a few million clones, 90% to 97% of them singletons. All donors were Caucasian adults living in Nashville, Tennessee. Only one count was recorded for this clone. The sample holds other DNA sequences that translate to the same CDR3.

Sample: naive CD4+ T cells sorted from blood. Subset of the sample: CD45RA+ positively selected. V usage is TRBV6-6 and J usage is TRBJ2-2; 7 bases fit TRBD2. The source of this sequence is a man aged 18-30 years in good health. The CDR3 sequence: CASSYGRGNTGELFF. Here the CDR3 DNA reads TGTGCCAGCAGTTACGGGAGGGGTAACACCGGGGAGCTGTTTTTT.